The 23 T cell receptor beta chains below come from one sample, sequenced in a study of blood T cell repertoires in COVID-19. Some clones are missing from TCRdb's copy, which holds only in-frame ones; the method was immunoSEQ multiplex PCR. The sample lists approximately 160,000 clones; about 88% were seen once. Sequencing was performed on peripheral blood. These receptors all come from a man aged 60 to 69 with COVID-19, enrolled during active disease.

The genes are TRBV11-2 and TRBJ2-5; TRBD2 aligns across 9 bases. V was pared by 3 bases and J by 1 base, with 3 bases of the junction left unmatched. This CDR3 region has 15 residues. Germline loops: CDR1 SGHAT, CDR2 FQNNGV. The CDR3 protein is CASSLRTSAQETQYF. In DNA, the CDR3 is TGTGCCAGCAGCTTGAGGACTAGCGCCCAAGAGACCCAGTACTTC.

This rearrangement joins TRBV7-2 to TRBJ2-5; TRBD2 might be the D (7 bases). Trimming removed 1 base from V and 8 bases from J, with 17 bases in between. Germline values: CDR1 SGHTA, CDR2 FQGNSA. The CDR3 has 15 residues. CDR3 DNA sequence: TGTGCCAGCAGCTTAGATGGGGGGGCCGCAGAAACCCAGTACTTC. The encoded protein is CASSLDGGAAETQYF.

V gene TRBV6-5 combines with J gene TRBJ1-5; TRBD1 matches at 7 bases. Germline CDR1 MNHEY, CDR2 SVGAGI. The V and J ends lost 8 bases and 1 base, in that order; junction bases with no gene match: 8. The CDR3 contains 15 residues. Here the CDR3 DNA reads TGTGCCAGCGTAGACAGGGAAATCAGCAATCAGCCCCAGCATTTT. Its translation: CASVDREISNQPQHF.

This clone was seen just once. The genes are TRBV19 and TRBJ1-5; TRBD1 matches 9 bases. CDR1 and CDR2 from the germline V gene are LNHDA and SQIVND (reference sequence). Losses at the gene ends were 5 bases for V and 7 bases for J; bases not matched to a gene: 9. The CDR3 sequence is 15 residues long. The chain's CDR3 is CASSWGGTGLQPQHF. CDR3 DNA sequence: TGTGCCAGTAGTTGGGGAGGGACAGGGCTGCAGCCCCAGCATTTT.

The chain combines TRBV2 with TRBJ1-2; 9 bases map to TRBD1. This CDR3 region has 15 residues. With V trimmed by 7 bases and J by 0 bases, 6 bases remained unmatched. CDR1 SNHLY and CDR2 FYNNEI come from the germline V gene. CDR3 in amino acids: CASKGQGTTNYGYTF. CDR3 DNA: TGTGCCAGCAAGGGACAGGGAACAACTAACTATGGCTACACCTTC.

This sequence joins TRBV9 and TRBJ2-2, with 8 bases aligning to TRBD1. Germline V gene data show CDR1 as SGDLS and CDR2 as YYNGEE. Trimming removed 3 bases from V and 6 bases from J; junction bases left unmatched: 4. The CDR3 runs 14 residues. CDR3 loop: CASSATTGAGELFF. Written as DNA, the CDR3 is TGTGCCAGCAGCGCCACGACAGGGGCCGGGGAGCTGTTTTTT.

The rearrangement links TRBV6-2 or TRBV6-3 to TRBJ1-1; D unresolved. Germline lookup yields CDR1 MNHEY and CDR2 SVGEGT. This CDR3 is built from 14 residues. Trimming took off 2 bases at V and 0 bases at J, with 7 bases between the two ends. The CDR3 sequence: CASSYMELNTEAFF. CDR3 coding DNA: TGTGCCAGCAGTTACATGGAGCTGAACACTGAAGCTTTCTTT.

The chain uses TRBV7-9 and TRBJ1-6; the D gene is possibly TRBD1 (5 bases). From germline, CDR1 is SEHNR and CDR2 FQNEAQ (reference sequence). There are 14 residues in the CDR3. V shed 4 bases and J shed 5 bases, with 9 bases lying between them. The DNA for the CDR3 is TGTGCCAGCAGCTCAACAGGAAATAATTCACCCCTCCACTTT. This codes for CASSSTGNNSPLHF.

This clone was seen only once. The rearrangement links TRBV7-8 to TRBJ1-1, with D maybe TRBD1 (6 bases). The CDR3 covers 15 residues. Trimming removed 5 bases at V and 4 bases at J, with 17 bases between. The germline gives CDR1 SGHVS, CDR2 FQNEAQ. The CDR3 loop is CASSPITGTGTEAFF. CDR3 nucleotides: TGTGCCAGCAGCCCAATTACAGGGACGGGCACTGAAGCTTTCTTT.

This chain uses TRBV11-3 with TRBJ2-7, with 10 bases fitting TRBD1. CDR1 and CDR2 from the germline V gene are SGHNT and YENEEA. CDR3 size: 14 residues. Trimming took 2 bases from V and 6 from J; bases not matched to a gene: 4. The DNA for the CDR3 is TGTGCCAGCAGCTTAAAGGGACAGGGGCCCGAGCAGTACTTC. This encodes CASSLKGQGPEQYF.

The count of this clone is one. CDR3 protein: CASSLKGGGYTF. The CDR3 DNA follows: TGTGCCAGCAGCTTAAAGGGAGGGGGCTACACCTTC. This chain links TRBV7-2 with TRBJ1-2; D gene uncertain. V dropped 2 bases and J dropped 8 bases, with 9 bases sitting between them. Germline-derived CDR1 and CDR2 are SGHTA and FQGNSA. The CDR3 is 12 amino acids.

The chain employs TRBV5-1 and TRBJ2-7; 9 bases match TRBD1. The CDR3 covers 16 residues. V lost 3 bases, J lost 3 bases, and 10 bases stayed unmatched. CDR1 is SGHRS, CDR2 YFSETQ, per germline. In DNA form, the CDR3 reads TGCGCCAGCAGCTCAATGGGGGGACAGGGACACTACGAGCAGTACTTC. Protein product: CASSSMGGQGHYEQYF.

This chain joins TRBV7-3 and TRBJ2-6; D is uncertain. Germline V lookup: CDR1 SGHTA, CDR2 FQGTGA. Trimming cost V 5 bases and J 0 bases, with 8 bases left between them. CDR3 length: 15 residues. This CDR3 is CASSVPGSGANVLTF. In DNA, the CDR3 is TGTGCCAGCAGCGTCCCCGGCTCTGGGGCCAACGTCCTGACTTTC.

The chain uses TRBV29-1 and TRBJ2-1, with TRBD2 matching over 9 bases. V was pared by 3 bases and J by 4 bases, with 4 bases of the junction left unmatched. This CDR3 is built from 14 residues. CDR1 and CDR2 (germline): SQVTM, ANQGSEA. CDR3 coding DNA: TGCAGCGTTGATCTTGCGGGGGGGTACAATGAGCAGTTCTTC. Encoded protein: CSVDLAGGYNEQFF.

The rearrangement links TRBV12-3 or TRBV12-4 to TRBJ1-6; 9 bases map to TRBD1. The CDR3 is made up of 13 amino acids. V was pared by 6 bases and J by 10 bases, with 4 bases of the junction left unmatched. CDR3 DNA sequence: TGTGCCAGCAGCCCGGGACAGGGATCACCCCTCCACTTT. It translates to CASSPGQGSPLHF.

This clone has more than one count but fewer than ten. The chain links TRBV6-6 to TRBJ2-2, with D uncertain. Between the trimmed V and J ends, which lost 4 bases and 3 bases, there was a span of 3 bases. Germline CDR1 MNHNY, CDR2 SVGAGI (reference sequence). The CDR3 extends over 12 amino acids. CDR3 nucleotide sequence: TGTGCCAGCAGTTCCGACACCGGGGAGCTGTTTTTT. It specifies CASSSDTGELFF.

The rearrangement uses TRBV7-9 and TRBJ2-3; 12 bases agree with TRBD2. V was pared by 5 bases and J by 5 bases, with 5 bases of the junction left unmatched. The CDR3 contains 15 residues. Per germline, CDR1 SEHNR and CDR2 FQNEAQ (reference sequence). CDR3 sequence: CASSPSGGAEDTQYF. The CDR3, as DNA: TGTGCCAGCAGCCCTAGCGGGGGGGCTGAAGATACGCAGTATTTT.

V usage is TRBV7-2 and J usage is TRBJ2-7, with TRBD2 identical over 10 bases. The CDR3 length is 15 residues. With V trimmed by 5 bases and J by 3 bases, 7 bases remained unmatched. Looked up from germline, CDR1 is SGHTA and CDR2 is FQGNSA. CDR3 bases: TGTGCCAGCAGCCCGAGGACTAGCGGAGGCTACGAGCAGTACTTC. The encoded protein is CASSPRTSGGYEQYF.

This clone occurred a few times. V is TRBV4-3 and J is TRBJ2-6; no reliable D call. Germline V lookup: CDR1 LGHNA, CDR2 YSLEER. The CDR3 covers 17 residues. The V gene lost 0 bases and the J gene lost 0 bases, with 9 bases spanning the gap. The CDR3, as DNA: TGCGCCAGCAGCCAAGAGAGGTTGCTCTCTGGGGCCAACGTCCTGACTTTC. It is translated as CASSQERLLSGANVLTF.

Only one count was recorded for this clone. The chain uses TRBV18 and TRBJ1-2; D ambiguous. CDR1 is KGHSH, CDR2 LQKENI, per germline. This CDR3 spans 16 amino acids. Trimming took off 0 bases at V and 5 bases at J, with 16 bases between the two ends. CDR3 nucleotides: TGTGCCAGCTCACCACCGAGGTCCGAGGCCAGTTATGGCTACACCTTC. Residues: CASSPPRSEASYGYTF. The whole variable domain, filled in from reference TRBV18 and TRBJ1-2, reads NAGVMQNPRHLVRRRGQEARLRCSPMKGHSHVYWYRQLPEEGLKFMVYLQKENIIDESGMPKERFSAEFPKEGPSILRIQQVVRGDSAAYFCASSPPRSEASYGYTFGSGTRLTVV.

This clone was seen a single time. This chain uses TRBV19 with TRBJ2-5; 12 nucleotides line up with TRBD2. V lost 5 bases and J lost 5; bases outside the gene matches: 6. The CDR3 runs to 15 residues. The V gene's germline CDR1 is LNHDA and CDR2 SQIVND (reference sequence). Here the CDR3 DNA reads TGTGCCAGTAGTCCTAGCGGGGGGGCCTGGGAGACCCAGTACTTC. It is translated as CASSPSGGAWETQYF. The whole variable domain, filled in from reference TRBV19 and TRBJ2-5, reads DGGITQSPKYLFRKEGQNVTLSCEQNLNHDAMYWYRQDPGQGLRLIYYSQIVNDFQKGDIAEGYSVSREKKESFPLTVTSAQKNPTAFYLCASSPSGGAWETQYFGPGTRLLVL.

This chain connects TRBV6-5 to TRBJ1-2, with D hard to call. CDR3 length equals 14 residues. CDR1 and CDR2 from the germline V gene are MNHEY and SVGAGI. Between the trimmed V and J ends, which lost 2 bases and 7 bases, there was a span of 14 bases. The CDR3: CASSYSSGFAGYTF. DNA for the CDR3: TGTGCCAGCAGTTACAGTAGTGGTTTTGCTGGCTACACCTTC.

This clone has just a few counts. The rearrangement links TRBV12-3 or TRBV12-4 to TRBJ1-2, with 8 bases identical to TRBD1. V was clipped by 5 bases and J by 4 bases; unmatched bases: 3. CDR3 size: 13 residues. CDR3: CASSKDRAYGYTF. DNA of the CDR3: TGTGCCAGCAGTAAGGACAGGGCCTATGGCTACACCTTC.